This T cell receptor (beta chain) was identified in a study of neurological immune-mediated disorders. The authors made cDNA by 5'RACE with 10-nucleotide random UMIs. In TCRdb, the 5' RACE reads were re-called with MiXCR into one record per CDR3 protein. This sample carries roughly 75,000 distinct CDR3 sequences, 2.5% to 3% of them seen once, and the ten largest clones take 1.1%. Overall study results and limits: When grouped phylogenetically, the repertoires of 18 of the 34 multiple sclerosis patients fell together in one related-CDR3 cluster, which is a possible signature. Subjects shared no identical expanded-clone CDR3 amino acid sequences, suggesting private TCR-beta repertoires in all groups.

This clonotype has at least ten counts. Antigen: not known. The sequenced sample consisted of PBMCs. This TCR derives from a woman aged 25 to 39 with multiple sclerosis.

CDR3 amino acids: CASSQYTGTGANVLTF. In DNA form, the CDR3 reads TGTGCCAGCAGTCAGTACACAGGGACTGGGGCCAACGTCCTGACTTTC. The J gene is TRBJ2-6, the V gene TRBV7-2, with D possibly TRBD1 on 6 matching bases. Trimming removed 6 bases at V and 2 bases at J, with 14 bases between. CDR1 and CDR2 from the germline V gene are SGHTA and FQGNSA. The CDR3 spans 16 residues.